A single sample is the source of the 30 T cell receptor beta chains below, sequenced in a study of blood T cell repertoires in COVID-19. Data came from immunoSEQ multiplex PCR; TCRdb stores just in-frame clones and leaves some out. The sample shows roughly 430,000 clones, roughly 88% of them seen only once. The sequenced sample consisted of PBMCs or T cells enriched from blood (not recorded which). These receptors were collected from a woman aged 40 to 50 with acute COVID-19.

The chain is built from TRBV7-9 and TRBJ2-7; D is undetermined. Trimming stripped 2 bases from V and 1 base from J, with 3 bases between. The CDR3 is made up of 12 amino acids. CDR1 is SEHNR and CDR2 is FQNEAQ in the germline V gene (reference sequence). The CDR3 region has the DNA TGTGCCAGCAGCTTACAGTCCTACGAGCAGTACTTC. Protein sequence: CASSLQSYEQYF.

Note on this clone: Other DNA sequences in the same sample also yield this CDR3. The V gene is TRBV19, the J gene TRBJ1-2; D may be TRBD1 (6 bases). Deletions cut 1 base from V and 2 bases from J, with 8 bases between. Germline CDR1 and CDR2: LNHDA and SQIVND (reference sequence). This CDR3 region has 14 residues. The CDR3 is CASSIGQDNYGYTF. Written as DNA, the CDR3 is TGTGCCAGTAGTATAGGACAGGACAACTATGGCTACACCTTC.

CDR3 in DNA: TGTGCCAGTGGACAGGGGGTACGGGAGACCCAGTACTTC. Its translation: CASGQGVRETQYF. The chain is built from TRBV19 and TRBJ2-5, with 10 bases lining up with TRBD1. Trimming at V came to 8 bases and at J to 5 bases, leaving 5 bases not matched to a gene. Looked up from germline, CDR1 is LNHDA and CDR2 is SQIVND (reference sequence). The CDR3 is 13 amino acids.

This chain joins TRBV5-6 and TRBJ2-7; D is possibly TRBD2 (6 bases). Deletions cut 4 bases from V and 2 bases from J, with 10 bases between. This CDR3 is built from 13 residues. Germline V gene lookup returns CDR1 SGHDT and CDR2 YYEEEE. Here the CDR3 DNA reads TGTGCCAGCAGCCCATGGGGGGCCTACGAGCAGTACTTC. It yields the protein CASSPWGAYEQYF.

The chain recombines TRBV24-1 with TRBJ2-4; 7 bases agree with TRBD1. The ends lost 4 bases at V and 5 bases at J; junction bases unmatched: 4. Germline V gene sequence: CDR1 KGHDR, CDR2 SFDVKD. The CDR3 length is 14 residues. CDR3 DNA sequence: TGTGCCACCAGTGAGTCCGGGACAGAAAACATTCAGTACTTC. As protein: CATSESGTENIQYF.

Note on this clone: Distinct nucleotide sequences in the sample also encode this CDR3. V and J are TRBV19 and TRBJ2-2, with D maybe TRBD2 (5 bases). The germline CDR1 and CDR2 sequences are LNHDA and SQIVND (reference sequence). This CDR3 has 14 residues. Trimming left V 4 bases short and J 2 bases short, with 8 bases between. Written as DNA, the CDR3 is TGTGCCAGTAGTACGCGGACTAACACCGGGGAGCTGTTTTTT. This encodes CASSTRTNTGELFF.

The chain uses TRBV5-6 and TRBJ1-4, with a tentative D call TRBD1 (6 bases). The V end was cut by 1 base, the J end by 5 bases, with 15 bases between. Germline CDR1 and CDR2: SGHDT and YYEEEE. The CDR3 is made up of 16 amino acids. The CDR3 DNA sequence: TGTGCCAGCAGCTTGTATGACGGACAGCGAAATGAAAAACTGTTTTTT. Translated: CASSLYDGQRNEKLFF.

In nucleotides, the CDR3 is TGTGCTAGTGGCTCAGGGGTTCCTGGAAACACCATATATTTT. This translates into CASGSGVPGNTIYF. The chain links TRBV12-5 to TRBJ1-3; D might be TRBD1 (6 bases). Germline V gene sequence: CDR1 LGHNT, CDR2 FRNRAP. The CDR3 has 14 residues. V was shortened by 6 bases and J by 2 bases, with 11 bases between the two germline ends.

About this clone: Relative to the germline gene, one junction end is altered; a read error may explain this. This chain connects TRBV18 to TRBJ1-3; D is possibly TRBD1 (6 bases). This CDR3 has 13 residues. The germline V gene has CDR1 KGHSH and CDR2 LQKENI. The CDR3 bases are TGTGCCAGCTCACCAAACCCGGACAGTAATCCCGATTTT. Encoded protein: CASSPNPDSNPDF.

V and J are TRBV10-1 and TRBJ1-1; TRBD1 agrees at 8 bases. Germline assignment: CDR1 WNHNN and CDR2 SYGVQD (reference sequence). With V trimmed by 8 bases and J by 4 bases, 6 bases remained unmatched. The CDR3 loop spans 13 amino acids. The CDR3 sequence: CASQKTGGTEAFF. DNA for the CDR3: TGCGCCAGCCAAAAAACAGGGGGCACTGAAGCTTTCTTT.

The rearrangement uses TRBV6-6 and TRBJ2-7; 7 positions match TRBD1. CDR1 MNHNY and CDR2 SVGAGI come from the germline V gene (reference sequence). Trimming removed 5 bases from V and 4 bases from J; junction bases left unmatched: 5. The CDR3 contains 13 residues. The chain's CDR3 is CASSRGTAYEQYF. In nucleotides, the CDR3 is TGTGCCAGCAGTCGTGGGACAGCGTACGAGCAGTACTTC.

This rearrangement joins TRBV21-1 to TRBJ1-1; TRBD1 is the table's D call and was not checked against the DNA. TRBV21-1 is a pseudogene. The CDR3 has 13 residues. DNA of the CDR3: TGTGCCAGCAACAGGGGATGGAACACTGAAGCTTTCTTT. Amino acid sequence: CASNRGWNTEAFF.

For the CDR3, the DNA is TGTGCCATCAGTTGGACAGGATCGAACACTGAAGCTTTCTTT. This translates into CAISWTGSNTEAFF. The chain combines TRBV10-3 with TRBJ1-1; 7 positions match TRBD1. The V segment lost 5 bases and the J segment 1 base; nucleotides outside the gene matches: 4. Germline CDR1 is ENHRY and CDR2 is SYGVKD. The CDR3 runs 14 residues.

The chain uses TRBV5-1 and TRBJ1-2; 12 nucleotides match TRBD1. CDR1 and CDR2 (germline): SGHRS, YFSETQ. The J segment lost 2 bases and the V segment lost 3 bases, leaving 11 bases of the junction unmatched. CDR3 length equals 18 residues. In nucleotides, the CDR3 is TGCGCCAGCAGCTCCTATGCCGGGACAGGGGGCGCGAACTATGGCTACACCTTC. This translates into CASSSYAGTGGANYGYTF.

V usage is TRBV18 and J usage is TRBJ2-7; 7 bases align to TRBD2. Germline CDR1 reads KGHSH; CDR2 reads LQKENI. The trim removed 2 bases at V and 4 bases at J, leaving 8 bases unmatched. CDR3 length equals 15 residues. CDR3 region: CASSPSPGGRYEQYF. In nucleotides, the CDR3 is TGTGCCAGCTCACCATCCCCGGGGGGTAGGTACGAGCAGTACTTC. Complete variable domain (other parts from reference TRBV18 and TRBJ2-7): NAGVMQNPRHLVRRRGQEARLRCSPMKGHSHVYWYRQLPEEGLKFMVYLQKENIIDESGMPKERFSAEFPKEGPSILRIQQVVRGDSAAYFCASSPSPGGRYEQYFGPGTRLTVT.

The rearrangement uses TRBV5-6 and TRBJ1-3; 7 positions match TRBD1. Germline V gene sequence: CDR1 SGHDT, CDR2 YYEEEE. The V segment lost 3 bases and the J segment 4 bases; nucleotides outside the gene matches: 10. The CDR3 extends over 16 amino acids. The CDR3 loop is CASSWSPGGSGNTIYF. The CDR3 nucleotides read TGTGCCAGCAGCTGGAGCCCAGGGGGATCAGGAAACACCATATATTTT.

The rearrangement joins TRBV9 to TRBJ2-7; a weak D match, TRBD2 (6 bases). Germline V gene lookup returns CDR1 SGDLS and CDR2 YYNGEE. This CDR3 has 14 residues. Trimming shortened V by 0 bases and J by 3 bases, and 10 bases separated the two germline ends. The CDR3 DNA follows: TGTGCCAGCAGCGTAGGGGCTAGCGACTACGAGCAGTACTTC. This sequence encodes CASSVGASDYEQYF.

The rearrangement links TRBV5-1 to TRBJ2-7; TRBD2 is a possible D gene (6 bases). CDR3 length: 15 residues. Germline V lookup: CDR1 SGHRS, CDR2 YFSETQ. The V gene lost 4 bases and the J gene lost 3 bases, with 17 bases spanning the gap. The DNA of the CDR3 is TGCGCCAGCAGCGCCCGGGGAGGTGGGGTCTACGAGCAGTACTTC. This codes for CASSARGGGVYEQYF.

The J gene is TRBJ1-4, the V gene TRBV15; TRBD1 might be the D (6 bases). The V gene's germline CDR1 is LNHNV and CDR2 YYDKDF (reference sequence). Trimming took off 3 bases at V and 4 bases at J, with 18 bases between the two ends. The CDR3 consists of 17 residues. The CDR3 DNA reads TGTGCCACCAGCAGGTTACTGACTGACAGGCATAATGAAAAACTGTTTTTT. Translating it yields CATSRLLTDRHNEKLFF. The variable domain in full, completed from reference TRBV15 and TRBJ1-4, reads DAMVIQNPRYQVTQFGKPVTLSCSQTLNHNVMYWYQQKSSQAPKLLFHYYDKDFNNEADTPDNFQSRRPNTSFCFLDIRSPGLGDTAMYLCATSRLLTDRHNEKLFFGSGTQLSVL.

This clone was seen a single time. This chain uses TRBV6-1 with TRBJ1-5; the D gene is possibly TRBD1 (6 bases). From germline, CDR1 is MNHNS and CDR2 SASEGT. Trimming took off 1 base at V and 11 bases at J, with 30 bases between the two ends. There are 19 residues in the CDR3. The CDR3 DNA follows: TGTGCCAGCAGTGAAGTGGTTACCACCTCAGCGGACAGTCGCTCTACCCAGCATTTT. This codes for CASSEVVTTSADSRSTQHF.

The rearrangement joins TRBV3-1 (or the pseudogene TRBV3-2) to TRBJ1-4; D remains unclear. Per the germline V gene, CDR1 is LGHDT and CDR2 is YNNKEL (reference sequence). The CDR3 runs to 14 residues. Trimming took 3 bases from V and 2 from J, leaving 7 bases between them. The DNA of the CDR3 is TGTGCCAGCAGCCAGTGGGAGACTAATGAAAAACTGTTTTTT. As protein: CASSQWETNEKLFF.

This chain connects TRBV4-1 to TRBJ1-2, with D tentatively TRBD1 (5 bases). In germline, CDR1 is MGHRA, CDR2 YSYEKL. Trimming stripped 4 bases from V and 1 base from J, with 16 bases between. The CDR3 is made up of 16 amino acids. For the CDR3, the DNA is TGCGCCAGCAGCCGCGGAGGGGACGAACTTAACTATGGCTACACCTTC. Translated, it gives CASSRGGDELNYGYTF.

This chain joins TRBV7-9 and TRBJ2-2, with 7 bases matching TRBD1. The junction had 3 bases not matched to a gene; V was cut back by 1 base and J by 4 bases. The CDR3 is made up of 15 amino acids. The germline V gene has CDR1 SEHNR and CDR2 FQNEAQ (reference sequence). The CDR3 spells CASSLGDSLTGELFF. The CDR3 DNA reads TGTGCCAGCAGCTTAGGGGACAGCCTCACCGGGGAGCTGTTTTTT.

The chain uses TRBV3-1 (or the pseudogene TRBV3-2) and TRBJ1-1; a possible D gene is TRBD1 (5 bases). V was shortened by 4 bases and J by 12 bases, with 18 bases between the two germline ends. The germline V gene has CDR1 LGHDT and CDR2 YNNKEL (reference sequence). CDR3 length equals 13 residues. The CDR3 spells CASSRNEQVLPFF. In nucleotides, the CDR3 is TGTGCCAGCAGCCGTAACGAACAGGTCCTGCCTTTCTTT.

The rearrangement links TRBV7-9 to TRBJ1-2; the D gene is possibly TRBD1 (5 bases). Germline CDR1 and CDR2: SEHNR and FQNEAQ (reference sequence). There are 13 residues in the CDR3. With 2 bases removed from V and 2 bases from J, the gap between germline ends came to 6 bases. CDR3 sequence (DNA): TGTGCCAGCAGCTTAAGACAGAACTATGGCTACACCTTC. Its protein product is CASSLRQNYGYTF.

The chain couples TRBV6-1 to TRBJ1-1; no firm D call. V lost 2 bases to trimming and J lost 2 bases, with 9 bases between them. The CDR3 is 14 residues long. Germline loops: CDR1 MNHNS, CDR2 SASEGT. The CDR3 loop reads CASSEQQSNTEAFF. As DNA, the CDR3 is TGTGCCAGCAGTGAACAACAATCTAACACTGAAGCTTTCTTT.

This chain links TRBV15 with TRBJ2-3, with D tentatively TRBD2 (5 bases). Germline loops: CDR1 LNHNV, CDR2 YYDKDF (reference sequence). The V end lost 10 bases, the J end lost 2 bases, and 13 bases lay between the germline ends. This CDR3 region has 13 residues. This CDR3 is CAKGSSPTDTQYF. CDR3 nucleotides: TGTGCCAAAGGGAGTAGCCCCACAGATACGCAGTATTTT. Complete variable domain (other parts from reference TRBV15 and TRBJ2-3): DAMVIQNPRYQVTQFGKPVTLSCSQTLNHNVMYWYQQKSSQAPKLLFHYYDKDFNNEADTPDNFQSRRPNTSFCFLDIRSPGLGDTAMYLCAKGSSPTDTQYFGPGTRLTVL.

The chain combines TRBV19 with TRBJ1-1; a possible D gene is TRBD1 (5 bases). CDR1 is LNHDA, CDR2 SQIVND, per germline (reference sequence). The V end lost 4 bases, the J end lost 8 bases, and 14 bases lay between the germline ends. The CDR3 runs 13 residues. The DNA for the CDR3 is TGTGCCAGTAGTACCATGGGGGGACCCGAAGCTTTCTTT. Encoded protein: CASSTMGGPEAFF.

The chain combines TRBV29-1 with TRBJ2-5; D may be TRBD1 (5 bases). V was shortened by 6 bases and J by 5 bases, with 16 bases between the two germline ends. Germline CDR1 and CDR2: SQVTM and ANQGSEA. This CDR3 comprises 13 residues. The CDR3 region has the DNA TGCAGCGTCAGGGTTCCCCCAAGGGAGACCCAGTACTTC. It is translated as CSVRVPPRETQYF.

The chain is built from TRBV2 and TRBJ2-7; a weak D match, TRBD1 (6 bases). CDR1 is SNHLY, CDR2 FYNNEI, per germline. This CDR3 contains 14 residues. The ends were cut back, 6 bases at V and 2 bases at J, with 14 bases in the middle. In nucleotides, the CDR3 is TGTGCCAGCAGAGGACAGATAGCTCCCTACGAGCAGTACTTC. It encodes CASRGQIAPYEQYF. Based on the CDR3 plus reference TRBV2 and TRBJ2-7, the full variable domain is EPEVTQTPSHQVTQMGQEVILRCVPISNHLYFYWYRQILGQKVEFLVSFYNNEISEKSEIFDDQFSVERPDGSNFTLKIRSTKLEDSAMYFCASRGQIAPYEQYFGPGTRLTVT.